The source of this T cell receptor (beta chain) is a study of blood T cell repertoires in COVID-19. About the research overall: COVID-19 samples, acute and convalescent, were from the United States, Italy and Spain. T cells, B-cell-depleted T cells, or PBMCs provided the cDNA or gDNA that served as material.

Profiling relied on immunoSEQ multiplex PCR, and the TCRdb table lists in-frame clones only, not all of them. The sample shows fewer than 250,000 clones, around 87% of them seen only once. This CDR3 is 16 amino acids long. With 0 bases clipped from V and 0 bases from J, the junction kept 3 bases outside the gene matches. Germline V gene lookup returns CDR1 SEHNR and CDR2 FQNEAQ (reference sequence). The TCR sequence derives from a man aged 25-45 years in a cohort exposed to, infected with or recovered from COVID-19 (not recorded which). Sequencing input: PBMCs or T cells enriched from blood (not recorded which). V and J are TRBV7-9 and TRBJ2-7; 9 nucleotides match TRBD2. CDR3 bases: TGTGCCAGCAGCTTAGCTCAGCGGGAGGCCTCCTACGAGCAGTACTTC. This translates into CASSLAQREASYEQYF.